This note documents a single T cell receptor (beta chain) sequence. Per the original methods: Amplification of reference gene primers was used by the study to estimate nucleated cell counts. Here immunoSEQ multiplex PCR was the method, and the copy in TCRdb shows in-frame clones only, minus some. That table is the source of V, J and clone size, and D and trimming were worked out from the DNA. The table lists about 210,000 clones, 65% to 90% of them singletons, with 8% to 9.5% in the top ten. Recruits, aged roughly 18 to 90 years, lived in 24 US areas. Participant reports of clinical history set cohort assignment. The entry originates in a study of blood T cell repertoires in COVID-19. Unmatched junction bases numbered 2, after V lost 2 bases and J lost 8 bases. This CDR3 has 13 residues. Germline V CDR1 and CDR2: KGHDR, SFDVKD.

The V call is TRBV24-1, the J call TRBJ2-1, with 7 positions matching TRBD2. Sequencing was performed on PBMCs or T cells enriched from blood (not recorded which). The sequence came from a woman aged 50 to 60 with acute COVID-19. CDR3 coding DNA: TGTGCCACCAGTGATTGGGGGAGGGATGAGCAGTTCTTC. As protein: CATSDWGRDEQFF.